The present T cell receptor beta chain was sequenced within a study of response to subunit inactivated influenza vaccine. General study findings and limits: The authors suggested that every seasonal influenza vaccination recruits few new T cells.

Using its own MiXCR run on the RT-PCR reads, TCRdb lists one record per CDR3 protein. The sample includes hundreds of thousands of distinct CDR3 sequences, about 11% of them seen just once. As concerns this clonotype: Its antigen is currently unknown.

The V segment lost 1 base and the J segment 5 bases; nucleotides outside the gene matches: 8. The CDR3 contains 15 residues. The chain couples TRBV12-3 or TRBV12-4 to TRBJ2-7; TRBD2 agrees at 7 bases. The source was PBMCs from blood, collected on the day of vaccination. This clonotype was sampled from a man aged 45-60 years who received an inactivated influenza vaccine. Here the CDR3 reads CASSLEPPGGDEQYF. The CDR3 DNA reads TGTGCCAGCAGTTTAGAACCCCCTGGGGGGGACGAGCAGTACTTC.